These 2 T cell receptor beta chains share one sample of origin, sequenced in a study of spatial heterogeneity in lung cancer. TCRdb called the 5' RACE reads again in MiXCR, with one record for every CDR3 protein. The sample has roughly 120,000 distinct CDR3 sequences, 9.5% to 15% seen once. Sample time point: blood at routine non-recurrence follow-up after resection. From tumor, nontumor lung or frozen PBMC, whole RNA was taken unsorted for sequencing. Sequenced material: PBMCs, taken at follow-up. The receptors here all came from a male donor with early-stage non-small cell lung cancer.

This clonotype was detected a few times. The gene calls are TRBV29-1 and TRBJ2-7; 9 nucleotides align to TRBD1. J lost 9 bases, V lost 6 bases, and 18 bases had no gene match. CDR1 is SQVTM and CDR2 is ANQGSEA in the germline V gene. The CDR3 loop spans 15 amino acids. DNA for the CDR3: TGCAGCGTCCAGGGTCGGACAGGGGCCTTGGGGTTGCAGTACTTC. Encoded protein: CSVQGRTGALGLQYF.

The J gene is TRBJ1-2, the V gene TRBV4-1; no clear D. Germline V gene lookup returns CDR1 MGHRA and CDR2 YSYEKL. Deletions cut 0 bases from V and 4 bases from J, with 9 bases between. The CDR3 is 14 amino acids. CDR3 sequence: CASSQDRSGYGYTF. The CDR3 DNA reads TGCGCCAGCAGCCAAGATCGGAGTGGCTATGGCTACACCTTC.